This TCR beta chain was identified in a study of blood T cell repertoires in COVID-19. Overall study: Sources were T cells, B-cell-depleted T cells, or PBMCs; the material itself was cDNA or gDNA.

Clones were sequenced by immunoSEQ multiplex PCR, and TCRdb holds only the in-frame ones, with some missing. The data hold about 33,000 clones, with approximately 85% observed a single time. The CDR3 has 14 amino acids. V trimming: 2 bases; J trimming: 4 bases; junction bases outside the gene matches: 3. Per germline, CDR1 MNHEY and CDR2 SVGEGT. Specimen: peripheral blood. The rearrangement links TRBV6-2 or TRBV6-3 to TRBJ2-7, with 9 bases aligning to TRBD2. The source is a human donor in a cohort sampled during active COVID-19. CDR3 DNA sequence: TGTGCCAGCAGTTACGGCGGGAGGGAATACGAGCAGTACTTC. Translated: CASSYGGREYEQYF.